This paragraph reports one TCR beta chain. CDR3 length: 16 amino acids. V shed 4 bases and J shed 3 bases, with 14 bases lying between them. Per germline, CDR1 SGHRS and CDR2 YFSETQ. This entry is derived from a study of OX40 agonist ivuxolimab in advanced cancers. Turning to the study itself: Patients were treated with intravenous ivuxolimab, dosed at 0.01 to 10 mg/kg and infused every 2 weeks. Age averaged 60 years (range roughly 23 to 79), and roughly 80% were male.

Using immunoSEQ multiplex PCR, the repertoire was profiled, and TCRdb retains in-frame clones only, with some absent. The table lists fewer than 140,000 clones, over 75% of them singletons, with 0.48% in the top ten. The sampling schedule covered blood at baseline, cycle 4 day 1, and cycle 7 day 1. The sequenced sample was CD4+ or CD8+ T cells sorted from blood, obtained in a trial of the OX40 agonist ivuxolimab. The sequence came from an adult with an advanced solid tumor such as melanoma, head and neck, liver or kidney cancer. The gene calls are TRBV5-1 and TRBJ2-6; D possibly corresponds to TRBD1 (6 bases). For the CDR3, the DNA is TGCGCCAGCAGCCCAAAACAGGGTAGTGGGGCCAACGTCCTGACTTTC. It is translated as CASSPKQGSGANVLTF.